The clone carrying this T cell receptor (beta chain) was counted ten times or more. This CDR3 contains 15 residues. Trimming cost V 1 base and J 5 bases; bases outside gene matches: 6. Germline V gene lookup returns CDR1 SGHAT and CDR2 FQNNGV. This record comes from a study of CD8+CD57+ T cells in acquired aplastic anemia. TCR beta VDJ and CDR3 profiles were obtained from a genomic DNA template. TCRdb recomputed calls from the reads with MiXCR, one row per CDR3 protein. The repertoire includes 200,000 or so distinct CDR3 sequences, around half of them detected once, and approximately 9.7% sits in the top ten. For sequencing, patients were chosen who had shown expansion of CD8+CD57+ cells by flow cytometry. The patients, all of them, had severe acquired aplastic anemia.

V usage is TRBV11-2 and J usage is TRBJ2-7, with 9 positions matching TRBD2. The clonotype comes from a human donor with aplastic anemia. Sequencing was carried out using sorted CD4+, CD8+, or CD8+CD57+ T cells (not recorded which) from PBMCs. The CDR3 region is CASSLVAGGPNEQYF. CDR3 in DNA: TGTGCCAGCAGCTTAGTCGCGGGAGGGCCCAACGAGCAGTACTTC.